This T cell receptor (beta chain) was recorded in a study of T cells in Graves' hyperthyroidism and ophthalmopathy. Points from the study as a whole: Appearing also in blood were most of the thyroid clonotypes expanded above 0.001. In validation, the model predicted ophthalmopathy. These predictions came a median roughly seven months before onset.

Uncontrolled infection, other autoimmune disease, pregnancy or lactation barred patients from enrollment. What was amplified from RNA transcripts were TCR beta CDR3 regions. During a first-round RT-PCR of the TCR CDR3, the HTBI primer set was used. From the multiplex PCR reads, TCRdb called clonotypes with MiXCR, one entry per CDR3 protein. The sample shows a few hundred thousand distinct CDR3 sequences, approximately 48% of them seen only once. This clonotype was seen at least ten times. Its antigen is as yet unknown. Trimming removed 3 bases at V and 3 bases at J, with 8 bases between. In germline, CDR1 is DFQATT, CDR2 SNEGSKA (reference sequence). The CDR3 length is 12 residues.

The chain has TRBV20-1 and TRBJ1-1; D is unclear. This clonotype originated in an adult woman with Graves' disease, either hyperthyroidism or ophthalmopathy (not recorded which). The sequencing input was peripheral blood or thyroid tissue (not recorded which). The DNA for the CDR3 is TGCAGTGCTAGTGAGGGATACACTGAAGCTTTCTTT. Encoded protein: CSASEGYTEAFF.